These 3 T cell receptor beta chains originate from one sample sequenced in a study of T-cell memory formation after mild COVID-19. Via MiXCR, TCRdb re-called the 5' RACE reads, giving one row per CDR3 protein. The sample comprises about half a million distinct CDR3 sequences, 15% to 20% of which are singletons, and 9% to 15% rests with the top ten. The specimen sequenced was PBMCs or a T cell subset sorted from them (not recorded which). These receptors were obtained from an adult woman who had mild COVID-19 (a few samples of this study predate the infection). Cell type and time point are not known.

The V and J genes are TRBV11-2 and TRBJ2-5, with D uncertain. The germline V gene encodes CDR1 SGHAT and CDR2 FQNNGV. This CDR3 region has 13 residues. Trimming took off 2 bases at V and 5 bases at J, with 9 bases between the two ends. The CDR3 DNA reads TGTGCCAGCAGCTTAACTCCTCCGGAGACCCAGTACTTC. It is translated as CASSLTPPETQYF.

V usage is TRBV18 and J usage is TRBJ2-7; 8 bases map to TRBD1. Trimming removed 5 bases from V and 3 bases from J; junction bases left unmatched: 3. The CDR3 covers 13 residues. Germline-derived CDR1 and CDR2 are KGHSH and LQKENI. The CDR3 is CASSSTGDYEQYF. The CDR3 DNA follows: TGTGCCAGCTCATCGACAGGGGACTACGAGCAGTACTTC.

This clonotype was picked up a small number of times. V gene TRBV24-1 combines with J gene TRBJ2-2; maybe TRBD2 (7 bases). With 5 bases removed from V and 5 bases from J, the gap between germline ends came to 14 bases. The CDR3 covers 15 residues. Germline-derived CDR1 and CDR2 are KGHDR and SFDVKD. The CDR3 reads CATSVAGAATGELFF. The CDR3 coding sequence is TGTGCCACCAGTGTTGCGGGGGCCGCTACCGGGGAGCTGTTTTTT.